The T cell receptor (beta chain) under discussion was sequenced for a study of T cell repertoires in cytomegalovirus infection. The overall study: It was the public TCR beta signatures that indicated both CMV infection and matching HLA type.

This clonotype has just a few counts. Its antigen is unidentified. General study findings and limits: CMV-specific TCR beta clonotypes restricted by HLA-C dominated the ex vivo response. Totalled public TCR beta family frequency picked out people who carried CMV plus the relevant HLA.

TCRdb re-derived calls from the reads in MiXCR, one entry per CDR3 protein. The top ten clones hold about an eighth of a sample with around 770,000 distinct CDR3 sequences, under 35% of them seen once. Germline lookup yields CDR1 SGHAT and CDR2 FQNNGV. The CDR3 contains 15 residues. Trimming removed 5 bases at V and 2 bases at J, with 15 bases between. The sequencing here drew on cultured CD8+ T cells from PBMCs, taken from culture after CMV antigen stimulation. This chain uses TRBV11-2 with TRBJ1-1, with D uncertain. The origin of this receptor is a human donor in good health (CMV status not recorded). Some clones in this sample may be carry-over from other donors' samples. The CDR3 protein is CASSPRISPNTEAFF. CDR3 nucleotides: TGTGCCAGCAGCCCTAGGATCAGCCCAAACACTGAAGCTTTCTTT. The full variable domain, with the rest looked up from reference TRBV11-2 and TRBJ1-1, is EAGVAQSPRYKIIEKRQSVAFWCNPISGHATLYWYQQILGQGPKLLIQFQNNGVVDDSQLPKDRFSAERLKGVDSTLKIQPAKLEDSAVYLCASSPRISPNTEAFFGQGTRLTVV.